The 2 T cell receptor beta chains below were found in one sample sequenced in a study of cytomegalovirus exposure and HLA in healthy donors. With 60 Vbeta and 13 Jbeta primers, the PCR was carried out. Profiling relied on immunoSEQ multiplex PCR, and the TCRdb table lists in-frame clones only, not all of them. Of roughly 160,000 clones listed, roughly 76% are singletons. The sample consisted of PBMCs. The receptors here all came from a woman between 50 and 59 years old in good health and CMV-seronegative.

V gene TRBV29-1 combines with J gene TRBJ2-3, with D possibly matching TRBD1 (6 bases). With 4 bases removed from V and 7 bases from J, the gap between germline ends came to 9 bases. This CDR3 contains 11 residues. In germline, CDR1 is SQVTM, CDR2 ANQGSEA. In DNA, the CDR3 is TGCAGCGTTGTACAGGGTTATACGCAGTATTTT. Protein sequence: CSVVQGYTQYF.

This rearrangement joins TRBV5-1 to TRBJ1-4; possibly TRBD1 for D (5 bases). The V end was cut by 1 base, the J end by 17 bases, with 24 bases between. This CDR3 is built from 15 residues. Germline assignment: CDR1 SGHRS and CDR2 YFSETQ. The CDR3 here is CASSLMRIRGVKNFF. The CDR3 region has the DNA TGCGCCAGCAGCTTGATGCGGATTAGGGGCGTGAAAAACTTTTTT.